The rows below give T cell receptor beta chains drawn from one sample of a study of CD8 T cells in Susac syndrome. Each CDR3 protein gets one entry after TCRdb re-called the immunoSEQ multiplex PCR reads with MiXCR. The sample has some 120,000 distinct CDR3 sequences, 94% seen once; the top ten hold 0.095% to 0.1%. Sequencing used CD4+ T cells from PBMCs. These receptors were taken from a human donor in good health. CDR3s include the opening cysteine and the closing phenylalanine or tryptophan. The order of the fields is V gene, clone size, D gene, J gene, CDR3 protein, CDR3 DNA. The D gene is left open where the match is weak. Clone size, where shown, is once, few, many, or a class for clones that have expanded.

V: TRBV7-8
size: .
D: TRBD1
J: TRBJ1-1
CDR3: CASSLVQGGLGVAEAFF
DNA: TGTGCCAGCAGCTTAGTCCAAGGGGGCTTAGGGGTTGCTGAAGCTTTCTTT

V: TRBV30
size: .
D: TRBD1
J: TRBJ1-4
CDR3: CAWSVRDSQKLFF
DNA: TGTGCCTGGAGTGTAAGGGACAGTCAAAAACTGTTTTTT

V: TRBV20-1
size: .
D: .
J: TRBJ2-3
CDR3: CSAIDIADTQYF
DNA: TGCAGTGCCATCGACATAGCAGATACGCAGTATTTT

V: TRBV27
size: .
D: .
J: TRBJ2-1
CDR3: CASSSRDIGEQFF
DNA: TGTGCCAGCAGTTCAAGGGACATCGGTGAGCAGTTCTTC

V: TRBV11-2
size: once
D: .
J: TRBJ2-3
CDR3: CASSLQGDTDTQYF
DNA: TGTGCCAGCAGCTTACAGGGTGACACAGATACGCAGTATTTT

V: TRBV14
size: .
D: .
J: TRBJ1-2
CDR3: CASSQDLNYGYTF
DNA: TGTGCCAGCAGCCAAGACCTCAACTATGGCTACACCTTC

V: TRBV18
size: .
D: TRBD1
J: TRBJ1-2
CDR3: CASSRDREQGYTF
DNA: TGTGCCAGCTCACGGGACAGGGAACAGGGCTACACCTTC

V: TRBV30
size: .
D: TRBD1
J: TRBJ2-7
CDR3: CAWSIRRTGGSYEQYF
DNA: TGTGCCTGGAGTATACGGAGGACAGGGGGCTCCTACGAGCAGTACTTC

V: TRBV30
size: few
D: .
J: TRBJ2-5
CDR3: CAWSVIPLGLGETQYF
DNA: TGTGCCTGGAGTGTAATTCCACTAGGGTTGGGGGAGACCCAGTACTTC

V: TRBV20-1
size: .
D: TRBD2
J: TRBJ2-3
CDR3: CSARGLAGADTQYF
DNA: TGCAGTGCTAGAGGGCTAGCGGGAGCAGATACGCAGTATTTT

V: TRBV18
size: .
D: .
J: TRBJ2-1
CDR3: CASSPQLEAYNEQFF
DNA: TGTGCCAGCTCACCACAGCTAGAGGCTTACAATGAGCAGTTCTTC

V: TRBV25-1
size: .
D: .
J: TRBJ2-1
CDR3: CASSDTGRFFDNEQFF
DNA: TGTGCCAGCAGTGATACGGGGCGCTTCTTCGACAATGAGCAGTTCTTC

V: TRBV27
size: .
D: TRBD2
J: TRBJ2-2
CDR3: CASSRLAGVLGGELFF
DNA: TGTGCCAGCAGCCGACTAGCGGGAGTTCTTGGCGGGGAGCTGTTTTTT

V: TRBV12-3/TRBV12-4
size: few
D: TRBD2
J: TRBJ2-3
CDR3: CASSWGGRTASTDTQYF
DNA: TGTGCCAGCAGTTGGGGCGGGAGGACCGCTAGCACAGATACGCAGTATTTT

V: TRBV28
size: once
D: .
J: TRBJ1-5
CDR3: CASSWGVESNQPQHF
DNA: TGTGCCAGCAGTTGGGGGGTTGAGAGCAATCAGCCCCAGCATTTT

V: TRBV5-1
size: .
D: TRBD1
J: TRBJ1-1
CDR3: CASSLDGRGTEAFF
DNA: TGCGCCAGCAGCTTGGATGGCAGGGGGACTGAAGCTTTCTTT

V: TRBV3-1
size: .
D: .
J: TRBJ2-1
CDR3: CASSQSLRGSYNEQFF
DNA: TGTGCCAGCAGCCAATCCTTACGGGGCTCCTACAATGAGCAGTTCTTC

V: TRBV20-1
size: .
D: .
J: TRBJ2-3
CDR3: CSARAGGITDTQYF
DNA: TGCAGTGCTAGAGCGGGCGGGATCACAGATACGCAGTATTTT

V: TRBV7-2
size: .
D: .
J: TRBJ2-5
CDR3: CASELNAGQETQYF
DNA: TGTGCCAGCGAGCTTAACGCAGGTCAAGAGACCCAGTACTTC

V: TRBV20-1
size: .
D: TRBD2
J: TRBJ2-1
CDR3: CSAPPGTSGRSVYYNEQFF
DNA: TGCAGTGCTCCCCCCGGGACTAGCGGGAGGAGTGTCTACTACAATGAGCAGTTCTTC

V: TRBV5-1
size: .
D: .
J: TRBJ2-2
CDR3: CASSLRWGSTGELFF
DNA: TGCGCCAGCAGCTTGAGGTGGGGATCCACCGGGGAGCTGTTTTTT

V: TRBV19
size: .
D: .
J: TRBJ2-1
CDR3: CASSINNEQFF
DNA: TGTGCCAGTAGTATCAACAATGAGCAGTTCTTC

V: TRBV3-1
size: .
D: TRBD2
J: TRBJ2-2
CDR3: CASSQGLAGNTGELFF
DNA: TGTGCCAGCAGCCAAGGGTTAGCGGGGAACACCGGGGAGCTGTTTTTT

V: TRBV18
size: once
D: .
J: TRBJ1-2
CDR3: CASSPSPGSPDGYTF
DNA: TGTGCCAGCTCACCATCCCCGGGGTCGCCAGATGGCTACACCTTC

V: TRBV7-9
size: .
D: .
J: TRBJ2-1
CDR3: CASSYHLGQFSYNEQFF
DNA: TGTGCCAGCAGTTACCATCTGGGGCAGTTCTCCTACAATGAGCAGTTCTTC

V: TRBV7-8
size: .
D: .
J: TRBJ1-5
CDR3: CASSQYFSGASNQPQHF
DNA: TGTGCCAGCAGCCAGTATTTCAGTGGCGCGAGCAATCAGCCCCAGCATTTT

V: TRBV29-1
size: .
D: .
J: TRBJ2-7
CDR3: CSVELRSIEQYF
DNA: TGCAGCGTTGAATTGCGGTCCATCGAGCAGTACTTC

V: TRBV6-1
size: .
D: TRBD2
J: TRBJ2-4
CDR3: CASRGEAGGGDIQYF
DNA: TGTGCCAGCAGGGGGGAGGCGGGAGGAGGGGACATTCAGTACTTC

V: TRBV24-1
size: .
D: .
J: TRBJ2-5
CDR3: CATSDSSLRALNPQETQYF
DNA: TGTGCCACCAGCGACTCCAGCCTAAGGGCCCTTAACCCACAAGAGACCCAGTACTTC

V: TRBV7-2
size: .
D: .
J: TRBJ1-6
CDR3: CASTQGNSPLHF
DNA: TGTGCCAGCACGCAGGGTAATTCACCCCTCCACTTT

V: TRBV7-3
size: .
D: .
J: TRBJ2-1
CDR3: CASSLTGNNEQFF
DNA: TGTGCCAGCAGCTTAACGGGGAACAATGAGCAGTTCTTC

V: TRBV24-1
size: .
D: .
J: TRBJ1-1
CDR3: CATSENAFF
DNA: TGTGCCACCAGTGAAAACGCTTTCTTT

V: TRBV5-1
size: .
D: .
J: TRBJ2-2
CDR3: CASSQGPSENTGELFF
DNA: TGCGCCAGCAGCCAGGGCCCTAGCGAGAACACCGGGGAGCTGTTTTTT

V: TRBV30
size: .
D: .
J: TRBJ2-7
CDR3: CAWTPKGFYEQYF
DNA: TGTGCCTGGACCCCAAAAGGCTTTTACGAGCAGTACTTC

V: TRBV18
size: .
D: .
J: TRBJ2-7
CDR3: CASSPRNSHEQYF
DNA: TGTGCCAGCTCACCACGCAACAGCCACGAGCAGTACTTC